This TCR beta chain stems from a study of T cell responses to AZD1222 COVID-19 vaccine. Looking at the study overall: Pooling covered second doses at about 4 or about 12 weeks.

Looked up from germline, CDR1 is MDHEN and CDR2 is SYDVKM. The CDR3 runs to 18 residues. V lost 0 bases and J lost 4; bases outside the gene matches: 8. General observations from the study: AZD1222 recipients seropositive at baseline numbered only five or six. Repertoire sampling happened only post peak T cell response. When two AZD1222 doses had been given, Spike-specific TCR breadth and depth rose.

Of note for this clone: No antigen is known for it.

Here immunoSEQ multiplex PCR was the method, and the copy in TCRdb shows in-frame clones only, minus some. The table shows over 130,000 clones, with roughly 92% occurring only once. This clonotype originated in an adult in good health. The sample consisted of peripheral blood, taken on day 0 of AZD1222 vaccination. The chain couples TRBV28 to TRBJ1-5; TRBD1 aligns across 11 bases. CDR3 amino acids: CASSLWGQGGYVNQPQHF. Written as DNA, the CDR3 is TGTGCCAGCAGTTTATGGGGACAGGGGGGTTATGTGAATCAGCCCCAGCATTTT.